This T cell receptor beta chain is drawn from a study of T cells in Graves' hyperthyroidism and ophthalmopathy. Study in general: Blood from the periphery was taken at initial diagnosis, before any treatment.

This clonotype was detected ten times or more. Its antigen remains unknown. No ophthalmopathy progression within 18 months constituted stable Graves' hyperthyroidism. These patients, aged 18 to 65, had recently diagnosed hyperthyroidism lasting under 2 months. Amplified regions were TCR beta CDR3 sequences from RNA transcripts. The primer set for the first-round RT-PCR of the TCR CDR3 was HTBI. TCRdb itself ran the multiplex PCR reads through MiXCR, one entry per CDR3 protein. The sample has a few hundred thousand distinct CDR3 sequences, around 14% seen once. Study results and caveats: Expanded thyroid clonotypes (above 0.001) were mostly also found in blood.

Germline CDR1 reads SNHLY; CDR2 reads FYNNEI. This CDR3 is built from 15 residues. The V segment lost 2 bases and the J segment 1 base; nucleotides outside the gene matches: 2. The chain uses TRBV2 and TRBJ2-3; 8 nucleotides align to TRBD1. Sequencing used blood. This receptor was taken from a woman under 30 with Graves' hyperthyroidism. The CDR3 spells CASSETGQGTDTQYF. CDR3 DNA sequence: TGTGCCAGCAGTGAAACGGGACAGGGCACAGATACGCAGTATTTT.